Presented here are 10 T cell receptor beta chains from one specimen sequenced in a study of breast tumors, draining lymph nodes, adjacent tissues (dated by TCRdb to about 2016). The method behind the library was multiplex PCR. The sequencer was an Illumina HiSeq 2000. TCRdb trimmed the raw reads at Q25, called clones with MiXCR and kept productive beta chains. Each entry merges the rows of one CDR3 protein and shows their most common DNA and genes. The sample has over 20,000 distinct CDR3 sequences on record, about 61% of them singletons. The ten top clones hold 15% to 20% of the sample. The sequenced sample consisted of tumor-adjacent breast tissue. All receptors come from a female donor with breast cancer. Some clones in this sample may be carry-over from other donors' samples.

In nucleotides, the CDR3 is TGTGCCAGCAGCCCAGACAGGGTTAATTCACCCCTCCACTTT. Translation gives CASSPDRVNSPLHF. This chain uses TRBV2 with TRBJ1-6; 7 bases are shared with TRBD1. The V gene's germline CDR1 is SNHLY and CDR2 FYNNEI. The CDR3 is 14 residues long. With V trimmed by 6 bases and J by 6 bases, 5 bases remained unmatched.

The V and J genes are TRBV30 and TRBJ2-7; D not resolved. The CDR3 length is 13 residues. Trimming pared 2 bases from V and 2 bases from J, leaving 10 bases between. CDR1 is GTSNPN, CDR2 SVGIG, per germline (reference sequence). As DNA, the CDR3 is TGTGCCTGGAGTTGGGGAAAGGCCTACGAGCAGTACTTC. Its translation: CAWSWGKAYEQYF.

This rearrangement joins TRBV13 to TRBJ1-2, with TRBD1 identical over 9 bases. V gave up 3 bases and J gave up 6 bases; unmatched junction bases: 11. This CDR3 comprises 16 residues. Germline V gene lookup returns CDR1 PRHDT and CDR2 FYEKMQ (reference sequence). In nucleotides, the CDR3 is TGTGCCAGCAGCTTTCGGGCCGGGACAGGGAAACATGGCTACACCTTC. Translated, it gives CASSFRAGTGKHGYTF.

This clonotype qualifies as medium-sized. CDR3 DNA sequence: TGCAGTGCTAGAGGGACAGGGGGCCTTCAGCCCCAGCATTTT. Residues: CSARGTGGLQPQHF. The genes are TRBV20-1 and TRBJ1-5; TRBD1 agrees at 11 bases. The CDR3 length is 14 residues. Germline assignment: CDR1 DFQATT and CDR2 SNEGSKA (reference sequence). V trimming: 1 base; J trimming: 6 bases; junction bases outside the gene matches: 2.

Worth noting for this clonotype: Germline is not matched at one junction end, which may reflect a read error. This chain uses TRBV12-5 with TRBJ1-2; maybe TRBD1 (5 bases). Germline V gene data show CDR1 as LGHNT and CDR2 as FRNRAP. CDR3 length: 15 amino acids. In nucleotides, the CDR3 is TGTGCTAGCGGTTTGAGTAGGGGCTCGGGCTATGGCTACACCTTC. It codes for CASGLSRGSGYGYTF.

The chain has TRBV12-5 and TRBJ2-3; perhaps TRBD2 as D (5 bases). Deletions cut 2 bases from V and 5 bases from J, with 11 bases between. CDR1 is LGHNT, CDR2 FRNRAP, per germline. The CDR3 is made up of 14 amino acids. DNA of the CDR3: TGTGCTAGTGGTTTGCCCCAACTAGGAGATACGCAGTATTTT. It is translated as CASGLPQLGDTQYF.

This clonotype appeared many times. This may arise from a read error, as a much more abundant clone is one base away. The rearrangement joins TRBV9 to TRBJ1-2; D is possibly TRBD1 (5 bases). This CDR3 has 15 amino acids. Germline values: CDR1 SGDLS, CDR2 YYNGEE. In DNA form, the CDR3 reads TGTGCCAGCAGCGTTAGTAGGGGCTCGGGCTATGGCTCCACCTTC. Translation gives CASSVSRGSGYGSTF.

The gene calls are TRBV7-9 and TRBJ2-1, with D unresolved. The CDR3 extends over 15 amino acids. V lost 5 bases, J lost 11 bases, and 22 bases lay in between. Germline-derived CDR1 and CDR2 are SEHNR and FQNEAQ (reference sequence). CDR3 DNA: TGTGCCAGCAGCATTCCGGGTCCTACGTCGGAAAAGCAGTTCTTC. Protein: CASSIPGPTSEKQFF.

This chain links TRBV4-1 with TRBJ1-3; 7 bases are a match to TRBD1. In germline, CDR1 is MGHRA, CDR2 YSYEKL. The CDR3 has 14 amino acids. V gave up 1 base and J gave up 7 bases; unmatched junction bases: 4. This CDR3 is CASSQVTGVNTIYF. The CDR3 nucleotides read TGCGCCAGCAGCCAAGTTACAGGGGTCAACACCATATATTTT.

This clonotype was counted a few times. V gene TRBV29-1 combines with J gene TRBJ2-3; D not certain. Germline assignment: CDR1 SQVTM and CDR2 ANQGSEA. V was shortened by 6 bases and J by 0 bases, with 13 bases between the two germline ends. This CDR3 region has 14 residues. CDR3 nucleotides: TGCAGCGTCGAGTCGCGGCTCAGCACAGATACGCAGTATTTT. Protein product: CSVESRLSTDTQYF.